A single sample is the source of the 11 T cell receptor beta chains below, sequenced in a study of identical twins. A single record per CDR3 protein comes from TCRdb applying MiXCR to the 5' RACE reads. The table lists about 330,000 distinct CDR3 sequences, 9% to 15% of them singletons. The same data also contributed to another study, on yellow fever vaccine responses in identical twins.

The sequencing sample was made of CD8+ T cells sorted from blood. The receptors originated from a woman under 30 in good health.

V is TRBV27 and J is TRBJ2-1; D is perhaps TRBD2 (6 bases). From germline, CDR1 is MNHEY and CDR2 SMNVEV (reference sequence). The germline V and J ends were trimmed by 2 bases and 4 bases, with 9 bases remaining between them. The length of the CDR3 is 14 residues. The CDR3: CASSLGGIYNEQFF. The DNA of the CDR3 is TGTGCCAGCAGTTTAGGGGGGATTTACAATGAGCAGTTCTTC.

This clonotype appeared once. The chain joins TRBV11-1 to TRBJ2-2; possibly TRBD2 for D (5 bases). The germline gives CDR1 SGHAT, CDR2 FQDESV (reference sequence). The V gene lost 5 bases and the J gene lost 6 bases, with 10 bases spanning the gap. CDR3 length: 13 amino acids. CDR3 sequence: CASSTRSSGELFF. The CDR3 nucleotides are TGTGCCAGCAGCACTAGAAGTTCCGGGGAGCTGTTTTTT.

The table lists this clonotype with a count of one. V is TRBV20-1 and J is TRBJ2-7, with 11 bases lining up with TRBD1. V lost 6 bases to trimming and J lost 1 base; unmatched junction nucleotides: 8. The CDR3 consists of 15 residues. CDR1 DFQATT and CDR2 SNEGSKA come from the germline V gene (reference sequence). The DNA of the CDR3 is TGCAGTGCATCACGGACAGGGGGCACTTCCTACGAGCAGTACTTC. The encoded protein is CSASRTGGTSYEQYF.

The chain is built from TRBV9 and TRBJ2-3, with TRBD1 as a possible D gene (5 bases). This CDR3 is 15 amino acids long. V lost 2 bases and J 4 bases, leaving 14 bases between the germline ends. Germline V gene data show CDR1 as SGDLS and CDR2 as YYNGEE. In DNA, the CDR3 is TGTGCCAGCAGCGTTATCAGGGTAACAGCAGATACGCAGTATTTT. This sequence encodes CASSVIRVTADTQYF.

The sample holds many counts of this clonotype. The chain recombines TRBV4-1 with TRBJ2-7, with TRBD2 matching over 11 bases. The CDR3 loop spans 15 amino acids. The germline CDR1 and CDR2 sequences are MGHRA and YSYEKL. V shed 2 bases, J shed 2 bases, and the junction held 2 bases outside the gene matches. The CDR3 loop is CASSQTSGGPYEQYV. In nucleotides, the CDR3 is TGCGCCAGCAGCCAAACTAGCGGGGGACCCTACGAGCAGTACGTC.

This clonotype was detected only a few times. CDR3 DNA: TGCGCCAGCAGCCAAGGCGAGGGGGCAGGGGGCTACACCTTC. This encodes CASSQGEGAGGYTF. The gene calls are TRBV4-1 and TRBJ1-2; TRBD1 agrees at 7 bases. V shed 1 base and J 8 bases; nucleotides not matched to a gene: 7. This CDR3 has 14 residues. The germline V gene has CDR1 MGHRA and CDR2 YSYEKL.

The chain joins TRBV11-2 to TRBJ2-3; possibly TRBD1 for D (5 bases). The CDR3 totals 15 residues. Germline CDR1 SGHAT, CDR2 FQNNGV. Trimming took 0 bases from V and 3 from J, leaving 10 bases between them. CDR3 bases: TGTGCCAGCAGCTTAGATCTGACAGTAACAGATACGCAGTATTTT. Protein: CASSLDLTVTDTQYF.

This rearrangement joins TRBV20-1 to TRBJ2-1; weak D call: TRBD1 (6 bases). With 1 base removed from V and 0 bases from J, the gap between germline ends came to 10 bases. The CDR3 consists of 15 residues. CDR1 is DFQATT, CDR2 SNEGSKA, per germline (reference sequence). CDR3 residues: CSARGTGRSYNEQFF. The CDR3 bases are TGCAGTGCTAGAGGAACAGGGCGCTCCTACAATGAGCAGTTCTTC.

This clonotype was detected a few times. The chain links TRBV10-2 to TRBJ2-7; no definite D call. V lost 2 bases and J 1 base, leaving 6 bases between the germline ends. The CDR3 contains 13 residues. CDR1 and CDR2 from the germline V gene are WSHSY and SAAADI. For the CDR3, the DNA is TGCGCCAGCAGTGAGCCCGGATCCTACGAGCAGTACTTC. The encoded protein is CASSEPGSYEQYF.

This clonotype was counted ten times or more. The rearrangement uses TRBV29-1 and TRBJ2-1; D gene uncertain. The CDR3 totals 17 residues. Between the trimmed V and J ends, which lost 0 bases and 1 base, there was a span of 16 bases. Looked up from germline, CDR1 is SQVTM and CDR2 is ANQGSEA. CDR3 in DNA: TGCAGCGTTGAAGATCATCTCAGGTTTCAGTCCTACAATGAGCAGTTCTTC. It translates to CSVEDHLRFQSYNEQFF.

The table lists this clonotype with a few counts. The rearrangement uses TRBV25-1 and TRBJ1-2, with D possibly being TRBD1 (5 bases). The CDR3 is 13 amino acids. Germline loops: CDR1 MGHDK, CDR2 SYGVNS. The germline V and J ends were trimmed by 5 bases and 6 bases, with 13 bases remaining between them. Here the CDR3 DNA reads TGTGCCAGCAGTCCTTGGGGCGGCCATGGCTACACCTTC. Translated: CASSPWGGHGYTF.